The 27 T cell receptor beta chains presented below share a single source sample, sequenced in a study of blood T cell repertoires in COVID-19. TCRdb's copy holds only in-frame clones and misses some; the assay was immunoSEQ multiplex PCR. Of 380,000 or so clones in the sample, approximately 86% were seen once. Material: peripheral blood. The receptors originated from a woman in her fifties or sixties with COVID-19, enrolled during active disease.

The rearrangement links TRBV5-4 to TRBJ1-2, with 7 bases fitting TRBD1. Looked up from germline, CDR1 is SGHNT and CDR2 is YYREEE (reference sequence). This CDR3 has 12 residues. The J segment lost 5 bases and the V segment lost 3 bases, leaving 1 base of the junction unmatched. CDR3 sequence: CASSSGQYGYTF. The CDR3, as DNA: TGTGCCAGCAGCTCGGGACAGTATGGCTACACCTTC.

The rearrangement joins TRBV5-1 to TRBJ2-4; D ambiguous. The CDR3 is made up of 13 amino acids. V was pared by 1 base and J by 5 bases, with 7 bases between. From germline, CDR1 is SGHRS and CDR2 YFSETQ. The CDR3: CASSLRAQNIQYF. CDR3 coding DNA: TGCGCCAGCAGCTTGAGAGCTCAAAACATTCAGTACTTC.

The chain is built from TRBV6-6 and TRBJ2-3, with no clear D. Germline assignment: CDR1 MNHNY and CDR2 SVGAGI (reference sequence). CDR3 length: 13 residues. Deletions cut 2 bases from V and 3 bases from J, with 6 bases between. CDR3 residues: CASSYDSTDTQYF. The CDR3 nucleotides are TGTGCCAGCAGTTACGACTCTACAGATACGCAGTATTTT.

This CDR3 is CASSTLAATYEQYF. The CDR3 DNA is TGCGCCAGCAGCACCCTAGCGGCGACCTACGAGCAGTACTTC. J is TRBJ2-7 and V is TRBV5-1, with TRBD2 identical over 7 bases. Germline CDR1 reads SGHRS; CDR2 reads YFSETQ. V lost 4 bases and J lost 2; bases outside the gene matches: 6. The CDR3 has 14 residues.

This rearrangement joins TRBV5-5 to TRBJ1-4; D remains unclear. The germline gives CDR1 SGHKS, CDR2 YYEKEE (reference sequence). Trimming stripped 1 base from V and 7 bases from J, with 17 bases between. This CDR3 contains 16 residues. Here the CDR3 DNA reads TGTGCCAGCAGCTTGAGGGCCGTTGGGAGTGGTGAAAAACTGTTTTTT. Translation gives CASSLRAVGSGEKLFF. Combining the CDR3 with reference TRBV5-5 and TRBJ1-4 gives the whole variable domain DAGVTQSPTHLIKTRGQQVTLRCSPISGHKSVSWYQQVLGQGPQFIFQYYEKEERGRGNFPDRFSARQFPNYSSELNVNALLLGDSALYLCASSLRAVGSGEKLFFGSGTQLSVL.

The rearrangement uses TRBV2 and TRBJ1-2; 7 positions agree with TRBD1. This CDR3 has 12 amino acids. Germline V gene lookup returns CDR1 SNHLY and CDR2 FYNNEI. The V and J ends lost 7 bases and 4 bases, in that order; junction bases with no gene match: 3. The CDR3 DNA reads TGTGCCAGCACCAGGGGGAGCTATGGCTACACCTTC. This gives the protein CASTRGSYGYTF.

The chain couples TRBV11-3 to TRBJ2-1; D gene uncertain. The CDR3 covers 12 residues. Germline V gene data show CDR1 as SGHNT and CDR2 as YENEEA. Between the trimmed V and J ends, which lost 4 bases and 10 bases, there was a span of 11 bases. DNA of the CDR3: TGTGCCAGCAGCTCCGAAAACATAGAGCAGTTCTTC. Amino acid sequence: CASSSENIEQFF.

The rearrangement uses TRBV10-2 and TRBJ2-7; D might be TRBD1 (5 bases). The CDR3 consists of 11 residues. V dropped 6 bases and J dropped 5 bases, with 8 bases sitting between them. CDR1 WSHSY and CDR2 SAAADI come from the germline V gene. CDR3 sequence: CASRAGHEQYF. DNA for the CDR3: TGCGCCAGCAGGGCAGGGCACGAGCAGTACTTC.

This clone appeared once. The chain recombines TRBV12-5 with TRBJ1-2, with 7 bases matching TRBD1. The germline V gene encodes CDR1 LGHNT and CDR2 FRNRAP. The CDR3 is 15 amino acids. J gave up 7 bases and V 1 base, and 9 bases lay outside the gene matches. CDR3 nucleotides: TGTGCTAGTGGTTTGGCAGACAGGGTTTATGGTGGCTACACCTTC. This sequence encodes CASGLADRVYGGYTF.

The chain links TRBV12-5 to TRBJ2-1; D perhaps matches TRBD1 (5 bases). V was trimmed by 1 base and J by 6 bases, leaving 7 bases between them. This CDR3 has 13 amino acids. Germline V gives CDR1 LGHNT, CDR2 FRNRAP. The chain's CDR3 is CASGLGQFNEQFF. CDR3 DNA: TGTGCTAGTGGTTTGGGACAGTTCAATGAGCAGTTCTTC.

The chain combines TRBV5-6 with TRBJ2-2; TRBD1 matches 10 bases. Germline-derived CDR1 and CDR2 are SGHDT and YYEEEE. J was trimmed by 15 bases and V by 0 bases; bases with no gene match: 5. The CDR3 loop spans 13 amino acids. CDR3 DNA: TGTGCCAGCAGCTTGGTGACAGGGGGCAGGGTGTTTTTT. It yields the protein CASSLVTGGRVFF.

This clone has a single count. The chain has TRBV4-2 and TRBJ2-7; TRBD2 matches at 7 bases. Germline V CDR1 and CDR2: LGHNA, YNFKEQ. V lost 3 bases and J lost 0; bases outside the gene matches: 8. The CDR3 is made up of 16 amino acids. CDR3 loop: CASSQSGTQLSYEQYF. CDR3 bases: TGTGCCAGCAGCCAGAGCGGGACCCAGCTCTCCTACGAGCAGTACTTC.

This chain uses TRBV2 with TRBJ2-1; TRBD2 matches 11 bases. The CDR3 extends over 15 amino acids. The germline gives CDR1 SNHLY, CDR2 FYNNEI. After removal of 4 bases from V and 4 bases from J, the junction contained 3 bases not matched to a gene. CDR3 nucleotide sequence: TGTGCCAGCAGTGTGCTAGCGGGGGGTTACAATGAGCAGTTCTTC. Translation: CASSVLAGGYNEQFF.

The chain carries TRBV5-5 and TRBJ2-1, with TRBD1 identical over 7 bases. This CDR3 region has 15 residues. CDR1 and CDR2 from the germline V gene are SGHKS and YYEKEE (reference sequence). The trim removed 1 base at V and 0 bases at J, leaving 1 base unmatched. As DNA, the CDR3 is TGTGCCAGCAGCTTGACAGGGGACTCCTACAATGAGCAGTTCTTC. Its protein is CASSLTGDSYNEQFF.

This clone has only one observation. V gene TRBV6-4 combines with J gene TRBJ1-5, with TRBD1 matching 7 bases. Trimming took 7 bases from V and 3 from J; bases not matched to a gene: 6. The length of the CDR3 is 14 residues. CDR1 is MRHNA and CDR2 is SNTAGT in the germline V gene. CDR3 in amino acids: CASTRQGNNQPQHF. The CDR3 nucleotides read TGTGCCAGCACTAGACAGGGAAACAATCAGCCCCAGCATTTT.

The CDR3 sequence is CASSDPRQGGSPLHF. Written as DNA, the CDR3 is TGTGCCAGCAGTGACCCGAGGCAGGGTGGTTCACCCCTCCACTTT. The V and J genes are TRBV25-1 and TRBJ1-6, with D perhaps matching TRBD1 (5 bases). CDR1 is MGHDK, CDR2 SYGVNS, per germline. The V end lost 3 bases, the J end lost 9 bases, and 15 bases lay between the germline ends. This CDR3 comprises 15 residues.

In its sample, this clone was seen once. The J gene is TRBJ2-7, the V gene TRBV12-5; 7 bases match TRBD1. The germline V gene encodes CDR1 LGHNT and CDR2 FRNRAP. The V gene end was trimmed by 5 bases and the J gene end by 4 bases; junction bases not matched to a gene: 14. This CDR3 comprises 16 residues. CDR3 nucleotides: TGTGCTAGTGGTCTGGGGCAGGCAGGGGGAAATTACGAGCAGTACTTC. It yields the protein CASGLGQAGGNYEQYF.

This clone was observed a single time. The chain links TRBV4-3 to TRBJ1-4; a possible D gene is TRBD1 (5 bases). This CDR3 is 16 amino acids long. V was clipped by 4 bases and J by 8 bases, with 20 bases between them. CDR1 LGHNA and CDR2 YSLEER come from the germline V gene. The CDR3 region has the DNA TGCGCCAGCAGCCGGGCCCGGGCAGGGCTTTTCGAAAAACTGTTTTTT. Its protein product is CASSRARAGLFEKLFF.

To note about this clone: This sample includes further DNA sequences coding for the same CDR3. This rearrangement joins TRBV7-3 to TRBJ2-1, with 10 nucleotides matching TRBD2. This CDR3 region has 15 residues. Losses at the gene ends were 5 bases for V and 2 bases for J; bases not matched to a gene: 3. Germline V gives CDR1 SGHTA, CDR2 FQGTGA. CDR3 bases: TGTGCCAGCAGCCCGAGCGGGGGGGCCTACAATGAGCAGTTCTTC. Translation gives CASSPSGGAYNEQFF.

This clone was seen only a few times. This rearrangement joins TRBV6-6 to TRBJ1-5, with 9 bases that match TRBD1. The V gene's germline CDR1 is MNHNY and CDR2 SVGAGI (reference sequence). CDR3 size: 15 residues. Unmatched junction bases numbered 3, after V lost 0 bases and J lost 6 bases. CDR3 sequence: CASSYSQGAGQPQHF. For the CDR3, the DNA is TGTGCCAGCAGTTACTCACAGGGGGCAGGTCAGCCCCAGCATTTT.

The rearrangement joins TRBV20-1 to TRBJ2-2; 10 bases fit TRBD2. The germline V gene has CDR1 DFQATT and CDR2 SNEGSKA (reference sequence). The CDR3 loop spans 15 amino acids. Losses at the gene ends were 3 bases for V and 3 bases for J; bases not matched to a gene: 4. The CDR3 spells CSASPLAGYTGELFF. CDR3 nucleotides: TGCAGTGCTAGTCCACTAGCGGGGTACACCGGGGAGCTGTTTTTT.

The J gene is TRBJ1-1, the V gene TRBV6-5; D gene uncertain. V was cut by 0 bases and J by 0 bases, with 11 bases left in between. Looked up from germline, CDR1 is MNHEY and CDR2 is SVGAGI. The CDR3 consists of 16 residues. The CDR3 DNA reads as TGTGCCAGCAGTTACTCGACGAGACATATGAACACTGAAGCTTTCTTT. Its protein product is CASSYSTRHMNTEAFF.

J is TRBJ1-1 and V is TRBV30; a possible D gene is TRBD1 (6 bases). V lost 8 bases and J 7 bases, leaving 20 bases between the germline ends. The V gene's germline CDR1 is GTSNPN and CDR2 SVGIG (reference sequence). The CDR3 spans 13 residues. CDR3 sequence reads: CALMGGGGGEAFF. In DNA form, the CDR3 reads TGTGCCCTGATGGGGGGAGGGGGTGGTGAAGCTTTCTTT.

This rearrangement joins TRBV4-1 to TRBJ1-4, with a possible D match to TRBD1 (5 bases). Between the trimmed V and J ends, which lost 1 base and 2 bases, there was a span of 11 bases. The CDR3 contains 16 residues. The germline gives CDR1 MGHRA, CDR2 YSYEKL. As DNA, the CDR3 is TGCGCCAGCAGCCAAGTTGTAGGGGCGACTAATGAAAAACTGTTTTTT. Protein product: CASSQVVGATNEKLFF.

Here the CDR3 reads CASSVGGNRVGGYTF. The CDR3 coding sequence is TGTGCCAGCAGCGTAGGGGGGAACAGGGTCGGCGGCTACACCTTC. The chain recombines TRBV9 with TRBJ1-2; a weak D match, TRBD1 (6 bases). Looked up from germline, CDR1 is SGDLS and CDR2 is YYNGEE. V was cut by 0 bases and J by 8 bases, with 17 bases left in between. This CDR3 has 15 amino acids.

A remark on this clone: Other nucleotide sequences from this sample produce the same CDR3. DNA for the CDR3: TGTGCCAGCAGTTTCCAGGGGTATGGCTACACCTTC. The encoded protein is CASSFQGYGYTF. The rearrangement joins TRBV6-2 or TRBV6-3 to TRBJ1-2, with D possibly matching TRBD1 (6 bases). The V end was cut by 4 bases, the J end by 5 bases, with 8 bases between. The CDR3 covers 12 residues. Per the germline V gene, CDR1 is MNHEY and CDR2 is SVGEGT.

The CDR3 protein is CASSLPQGGRINTEAFF. CDR3 DNA sequence: TGTGCCAGCAGTTTACCTCAGGGGGGCAGGATTAACACTGAAGCTTTCTTT. The rearrangement uses TRBV28 and TRBJ1-1; 7 nucleotides agree with TRBD1. V trimming: 2 bases; J trimming: 2 bases; junction bases outside the gene matches: 11. Germline CDR1 and CDR2: MDHEN and SYDVKM. The CDR3 runs 17 residues.